What follows are 18 T cell receptor beta chains derived from one specimen sequenced in a study of blood T cell repertoires in COVID-19. The assay was immunoSEQ multiplex PCR, and TCRdb's table has in-frame clones only and misses some. The sample records under 200,000 clones, roughly 82% being singletons. The source material was PBMCs or T cells enriched from blood (not recorded which). The receptors originated from a woman in her sixties with acute COVID-19.

The rearrangement links TRBV4-3 to TRBJ2-3; 7 bases align to TRBD1. J was trimmed by 0 bases and V by 0 bases; bases with no gene match: 3. CDR1 is LGHNA and CDR2 is YSLEER in the germline V gene. This CDR3 comprises 16 residues. As DNA, the CDR3 is TGCGCCAGCAGCCAAGAGGGACAGATTAGCACAGATACGCAGTATTTT. Protein sequence: CASSQEGQISTDTQYF.

Comments on this clone: The sample contains more than one DNA sequence encoding this CDR3. This chain connects TRBV3-1 (or the pseudogene TRBV3-2) to TRBJ1-5, with D uncertain. Germline CDR1 LGHDT, CDR2 YNNKEL (reference sequence). The CDR3 loop spans 13 amino acids. Trimming cost V 4 bases and J 2 bases, with 6 bases left between them. CDR3 DNA: TGTGCCAGCAGCCCCGCGGGCAATCAGCCCCAGCATTTT. Translation gives CASSPAGNQPQHF.

The V and J genes are TRBV6-2 or TRBV6-3 and TRBJ2-4; D may be TRBD2 (5 bases). V dropped 5 bases and J dropped 7 bases, with 12 bases sitting between them. The CDR3 totals 13 residues. Germline V gene lookup returns CDR1 MNHEY and CDR2 SVGEGT. The CDR3 protein is CASSRSWENIQYF. CDR3 nucleotides: TGTGCCAGCAGTAGATCCTGGGAGAACATTCAGTACTTC.

V and J are TRBV19 and TRBJ1-4; TRBD1 aligns across 7 bases. The CDR3 covers 14 residues. Germline CDR1 LNHDA, CDR2 SQIVND (reference sequence). The trim removed 4 bases at V and 8 bases at J, leaving 7 bases unmatched. CDR3 loop: CASSRPTGSEKLFF. The CDR3 nucleotides are TGTGCCAGTAGTAGACCGACAGGGTCCGAAAAACTGTTTTTT.

The chain links TRBV10-3 to TRBJ2-1; no firm D call. The CDR3 runs to 14 residues. CDR1 and CDR2 from the germline V gene are ENHRY and SYGVKD. Trimming took 7 bases from V and 9 from J, leaving 19 bases between them. The CDR3 spells CAINPALDVGEQFF. The CDR3 DNA follows: TGTGCCATCAATCCAGCGCTCGATGTGGGTGAGCAGTTCTTC.

With respect to this clone: The junction does not match germline at one end; this may be a read error. The J gene is TRBJ1-3, the V gene TRBV30; TRBD1 might be the D (6 bases). Per germline, CDR1 GTSNPN and CDR2 SVGIG (reference sequence). This CDR3 spans 10 amino acids. CDR3 nucleotide sequence: TGTGCCCATGGGAACAGGGAAAGAGGTTTC. Its protein is CAHGNRERGF.

The V and J genes are TRBV10-2 and TRBJ1-2; TRBD1 matches at 8 bases. The V gene's germline CDR1 is WSHSY and CDR2 SAAADI. V was clipped by 6 bases and J by 8 bases; unmatched bases: 8. This CDR3 has 13 residues. The CDR3 reads CASRRGTGLGYTF. In DNA form, the CDR3 reads TGCGCCAGCAGGAGAGGGACAGGACTCGGCTACACCTTC.

The J gene is TRBJ1-1, the V gene TRBV3-1 (or the pseudogene TRBV3-2), with D tentatively TRBD1 (5 bases). Germline CDR1 reads LGHDT; CDR2 reads YNNKEL (reference sequence). Trimming shortened V by 2 bases and J by 5 bases, and 6 bases separated the two germline ends. CDR3 size: 12 residues. The CDR3 region has the DNA TGTGCCAGCAGCCAACAGGGTACTGAAGCTTTCTTT. Its translation: CASSQQGTEAFF.

This chain's CDR3 is CASSLHGQPPNEKLFF. CDR3 DNA: TGTGCCAGCAGCTTACATGGACAGCCCCCTAATGAAAAACTGTTTTTT. The chain couples TRBV11-2 to TRBJ1-4; D is possibly TRBD1 (6 bases). CDR3 length: 16 amino acids. Between the trimmed V and J ends, which lost 2 bases and 3 bases, there was a span of 13 bases. Per the germline V gene, CDR1 is SGHAT and CDR2 is FQNNGV.

The chain joins TRBV19 to TRBJ2-1; TRBD2 matches 8 bases. Germline lookup yields CDR1 LNHDA and CDR2 SQIVND (reference sequence). J lost 7 bases, V lost 2 bases, and 19 bases had no gene match. The CDR3 loop spans 19 amino acids. The CDR3 nucleotides read TGTGCCAGTAGTATATTAGTTATGTTTTTGGGGACTAGTAATAATGAGCAGTTCTTC. Encoded protein: CASSILVMFLGTSNNEQFF.

This clone was observed a single time. V is TRBV15 and J is TRBJ1-2, with no clear D. The CDR3 spans 14 residues. Germline CDR1 reads LNHNV; CDR2 reads YYDKDF (reference sequence). V lost 0 bases and J 8 bases, leaving 13 bases between the germline ends. CDR3 loop: CATSRDRTGSGYTF. In DNA, the CDR3 is TGTGCCACCAGCAGAGATCGAACGGGTTCGGGCTACACCTTC.

This clone appeared once. The CDR3 bases are TGTGCCAGCAGCTTAGAGGGGGCTAGCGGGAGGGCCTACGAGCAGTACTTC. This translates into CASSLEGASGRAYEQYF. The rearrangement uses TRBV7-2 and TRBJ2-7, with 12 bases lining up with TRBD2. This CDR3 is built from 17 residues. The J segment lost 2 bases and the V segment lost 1 base, leaving 6 bases of the junction unmatched. The V gene's germline CDR1 is SGHTA and CDR2 FQGNSA.

The rearrangement uses TRBV10-3 and TRBJ2-7, with D possibly being TRBD1 (5 bases). The germline CDR1 and CDR2 sequences are ENHRY and SYGVKD. CDR3 length: 13 residues. V lost 2 bases, J lost 2 bases, and 7 bases lay in between. CDR3 in DNA: TGTGCCATCAGTGAGCCGACAGCCTACGAGCAGTACGTC. This encodes CAISEPTAYEQYV.

This clone turned up a few times. The rearrangement uses TRBV7-9 and TRBJ1-4; 8 bases align to TRBD1. Germline V gene lookup returns CDR1 SEHNR and CDR2 FQNEAQ (reference sequence). Trimming removed 10 bases from V and 8 bases from J; junction bases left unmatched: 9. The CDR3 has 13 residues. CDR3 in amino acids: CATQTGAVEKLFF. The CDR3 DNA follows: TGTGCCACCCAGACAGGGGCAGTAGAAAAACTGTTTTTT.

This chain uses TRBV2 with TRBJ1-2; the match to TRBD1 covers 7 bases. CDR3 length: 14 residues. From germline, CDR1 is SNHLY and CDR2 FYNNEI. The junction had 4 bases not matched to a gene; V was cut back by 4 bases and J by 2 bases. CDR3 sequence (DNA): TGTGCCAGCAGTGGGGACAGACTAAACTATGGCTACACCTTC. It is translated as CASSGDRLNYGYTF. The full variable domain, rest sourced from reference TRBV2 and TRBJ1-2, is EPEVTQTPSHQVTQMGQEVILRCVPISNHLYFYWYRQILGQKVEFLVSFYNNEISEKSEIFDDQFSVERPDGSNFTLKIRSTKLEDSAMYFCASSGDRLNYGYTFGSGTRLTVV.

This clone appeared a few times. The chain uses TRBV5-4 and TRBJ2-5; a possible D gene is TRBD2 (6 bases). From germline, CDR1 is SGHNT and CDR2 YYREEE (reference sequence). Trimming stripped 2 bases from V and 5 bases from J, with 13 bases between. CDR3 length: 14 amino acids. In DNA, the CDR3 is TGTGCCAGCAGCTTCCGCCGTGGAGGGGAGACCCAGTACTTC. Translating gives CASSFRRGGETQYF.

The chain combines TRBV11-2 with TRBJ1-6; perhaps TRBD1 as D (5 bases). The CDR3 runs 15 residues. CDR1 is SGHAT and CDR2 is FQNNGV in the germline V gene. Deletions cut 3 bases from V and 6 bases from J, with 12 bases between. The CDR3 DNA reads as TGTGCCAGCAGCTTGCAGGGACTGGGTAATTCACCCCTCCACTTT. Translated, it gives CASSLQGLGNSPLHF. The full variable domain, completed using reference TRBV11-2 and TRBJ1-6, is EAGVAQSPRYKIIEKRQSVAFWCNPISGHATLYWYQQILGQGPKLLIQFQNNGVVDDSQLPKDRFSAERLKGVDSTLKIQPAKLEDSAVYLCASSLQGLGNSPLHFGNGTRLTVT.

This clone has ten or more counts. The same CDR3 arises from other DNA sequences in this sample as well. V and J are TRBV5-1 and TRBJ2-1, with D perhaps matching TRBD2 (6 bases). The CDR3 loop spans 15 amino acids. V lost 1 base to trimming and J lost 0 bases, with 8 bases between them. CDR1 is SGHRS and CDR2 is YFSETQ in the germline V gene. CDR3 sequence: CASSLTGSSYNEQFF. The CDR3 bases are TGCGCCAGCAGCTTGACCGGGAGCTCCTACAATGAGCAGTTCTTC.